These 5 T cell receptor beta chains were sequenced from one sample in a study of shared clonotypes between healthy human individuals. Using immunoSEQ multiplex PCR, the repertoire was profiled, and TCRdb retains in-frame clones only, with some absent. The profile shows around 450,000 clones, around 79% of them singletons. Source material: PBMCs. The receptor source for this set is a woman aged 40-49 years in good health. Some clones in this sample may be carry-over from other donors' samples.

The chain joins TRBV27 to TRBJ1-5; tentative D call: TRBD1 (6 bases). Germline CDR1 is MNHEY and CDR2 is SMNVEV (reference sequence). V lost 7 bases to trimming and J lost 2 bases, with 12 bases between them. The CDR3 totals 14 residues. The CDR3 region has the DNA TGTGCCAGCACCCAGGGGCGAGGCAATCAGCCCCAGCATTTT. Amino acid sequence: CASTQGRGNQPQHF.

J is TRBJ1-1 and V is TRBV4-3; D unresolved. The germline V gene has CDR1 LGHNA and CDR2 YSLEER. Trimming stripped 4 bases from V and 2 bases from J, with 17 bases between. CDR3 length: 16 amino acids. The CDR3 bases are TGCGCCAGCAGCCCCAGCTGGAGGGCAGGAAACACTGAAGCTTTCTTT. This gives the protein CASSPSWRAGNTEAFF.

With respect to this clone: Other DNA variants within this sample encode the same CDR3. The chain carries TRBV5-1 and TRBJ2-7; 9 bases line up with TRBD2. Germline V CDR1 and CDR2: SGHRS, YFSETQ. This CDR3 is built from 16 residues. Trimming removed 6 bases from V and 5 bases from J; junction bases left unmatched: 15. CDR3 in DNA: TGCGCCAGCAAAACTTATCGCGGGCGGGGGGGCGACGAGCAGTACTTC. Residues: CASKTYRGRGGDEQYF.

Turning to this clone: Given a far larger clone just one base away, this is likely a sequencing read error. The rearrangement uses TRBV4-2 and TRBJ2-7; D possibly corresponds to TRBD2 (6 bases). Trimming stripped 4 bases from V and 4 bases from J, with 20 bases between. Germline assignment: CDR1 LGHNA and CDR2 YNFKEQ. The CDR3 totals 16 residues. Written as DNA, the CDR3 is TGTGCCAGCAGCCCCAAGTCATGGAGGGCAGCGTACGAGCAGTACTTC. Its translation is CASSPKSWRAAYEQYF.

This clone has only one observation. V is TRBV18 and J is TRBJ2-1; D could derive from TRBD1 or TRBD2 (5 bases each). This CDR3 comprises 18 residues. Germline V gene data show CDR1 as KGHSH and CDR2 as LQKENI. Deletions cut 5 bases from V and 0 bases from J, with 20 bases between. The CDR3: CASSSSSPGPSSYNEQFF. CDR3 nucleotides: TGTGCCAGCTCATCCTCTTCGCCGGGACCGAGCTCCTACAATGAGCAGTTCTTC.